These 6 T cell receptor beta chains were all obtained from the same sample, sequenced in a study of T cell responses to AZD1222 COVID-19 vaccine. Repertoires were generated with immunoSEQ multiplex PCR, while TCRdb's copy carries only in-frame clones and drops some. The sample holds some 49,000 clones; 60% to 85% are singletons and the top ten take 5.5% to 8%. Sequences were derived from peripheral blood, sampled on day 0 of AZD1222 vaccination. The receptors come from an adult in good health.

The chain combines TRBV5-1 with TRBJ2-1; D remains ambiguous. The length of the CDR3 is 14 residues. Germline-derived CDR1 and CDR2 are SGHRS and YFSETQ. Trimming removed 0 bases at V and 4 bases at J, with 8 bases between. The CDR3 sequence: CASSLAPLYNEQFF. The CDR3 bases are TGCGCCAGCAGCTTGGCCCCGTTGTACAATGAGCAGTTCTTC.

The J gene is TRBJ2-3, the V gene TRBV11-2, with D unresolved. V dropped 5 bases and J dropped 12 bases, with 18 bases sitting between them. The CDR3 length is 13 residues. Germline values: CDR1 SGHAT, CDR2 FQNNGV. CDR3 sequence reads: CASSTPMAKYQYF. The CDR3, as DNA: TGTGCCAGCAGCACCCCTATGGCCAAGTACCAGTATTTT.

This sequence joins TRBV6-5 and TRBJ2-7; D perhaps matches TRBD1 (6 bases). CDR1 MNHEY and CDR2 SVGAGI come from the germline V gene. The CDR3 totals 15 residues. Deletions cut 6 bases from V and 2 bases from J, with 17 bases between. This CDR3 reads CASSPVQGGAYEQYF. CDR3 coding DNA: TGTGCCAGCAGCCCCGTACAGGGTGGGGCCTACGAGCAGTACTTC.

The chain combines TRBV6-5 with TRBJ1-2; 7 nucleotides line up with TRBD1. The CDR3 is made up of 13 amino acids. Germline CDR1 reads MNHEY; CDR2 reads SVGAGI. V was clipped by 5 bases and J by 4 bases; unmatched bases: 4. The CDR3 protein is CASSNGQAYGYTF. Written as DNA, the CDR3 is TGTGCCAGCAGTAATGGACAGGCCTATGGCTACACCTTC.

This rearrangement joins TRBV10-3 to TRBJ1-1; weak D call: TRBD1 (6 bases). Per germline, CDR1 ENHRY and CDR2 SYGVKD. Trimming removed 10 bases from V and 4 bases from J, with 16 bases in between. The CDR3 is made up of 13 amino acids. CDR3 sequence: CATLNRESTEAFF. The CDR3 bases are TGTGCCACCCTTAACAGGGAAAGCACTGAAGCTTTCTTT.

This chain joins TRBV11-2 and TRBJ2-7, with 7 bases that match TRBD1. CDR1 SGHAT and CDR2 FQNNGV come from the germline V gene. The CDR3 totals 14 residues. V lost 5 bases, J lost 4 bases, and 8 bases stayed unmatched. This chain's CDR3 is CASSHQTGRYEQYV. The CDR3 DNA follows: TGTGCCAGCAGCCATCAGACAGGGCGGTACGAGCAGTACGTC.